Below are 9 T cell receptor beta chains sequenced from a single sample in a study of T cells after yellow fever vaccination. TCRdb redid the calling of the 5' RACE reads with MiXCR, one entry per CDR3 protein. The profile covers 150,000 or so distinct CDR3 sequences, with roughly 6.7% appearing a single time and under 0.7% taken by the ten largest. The sample consisted of CD4+ T cells sorted from PBMCs, taken 10 days after the yellow fever booster vaccination. The source of these receptors is a man aged 25-45 years who received the YFV17D yellow fever vaccine.

This clonotype was seen a handful of times. The CDR3 protein is CASSLGVGVSTDTQYF. The CDR3, as DNA: TGCGCCAGCAGCTTGGGAGTGGGGGTCAGCACAGATACGCAGTATTTT. The rearrangement joins TRBV5-1 to TRBJ2-3; perhaps D is TRBD1 or TRBD2 (5 bases each). CDR1 and CDR2 (germline): SGHRS, YFSETQ. Deletions cut 0 bases from V and 0 bases from J, with 11 bases between. The CDR3 contains 16 residues.

This chain joins TRBV12-5 and TRBJ1-1; D unclear. There are 13 residues in the CDR3. The germline V gene has CDR1 LGHNT and CDR2 FRNRAP. Between the trimmed V and J ends, which lost 6 bases and 2 bases, there was a span of 10 bases. DNA of the CDR3: TGTGCTAGTGGCCTACCCCCCAACACTGAAGCTTTCTTT. Protein: CASGLPPNTEAFF.

This clonotype has at least ten counts. The J gene is TRBJ2-7, the V gene TRBV7-9; D possibly uses TRBD1 or TRBD2 (5 bases each). V was shortened by 1 base and J by 7 bases, with 11 bases between the two germline ends. CDR3 length equals 13 residues. CDR1 and CDR2 from the germline V gene are SEHNR and FQNEAQ (reference sequence). The CDR3 nucleotides are TGTGCCAGCAGCTTAGGGGGGTCCGTAGAGCAGTACTTC. Protein product: CASSLGGSVEQYF.

This clonotype occurred a few times. This chain links TRBV30 with TRBJ1-1; D remains ambiguous. The CDR3 is made up of 13 amino acids. V lost 2 bases to trimming and J lost 5 bases, with 12 bases between them. The germline gives CDR1 GTSNPN, CDR2 SVGIG (reference sequence). The CDR3 is CAWSRNRATEAFF. The CDR3 region has the DNA TGTGCCTGGAGTAGAAACCGGGCGACTGAAGCTTTCTTT.

This clonotype was counted ten times or more. This chain uses TRBV3-1 with TRBJ1-1, with a possible D match to TRBD1 (5 bases). V lost 0 bases and J lost 9, with 8 bases in between. CDR3 length equals 12 residues. Germline CDR1 is LGHDT and CDR2 is YNNKEL (reference sequence). As DNA, the CDR3 is TGTGCCAGCAGCCAAGAACCAGGGAAAGCTTTCTTT. Translating gives CASSQEPGKAFF. Full variable domain (missing parts from reference TRBV3-1 and TRBJ1-1): DTAVSQTPKYLVTQMGNDKSIKCEQNLGHDTMYWYKQDSKKFLKIMFSYNNKELIINETVPNRFSPKSPDKAHLNLHINSLELGDSAVYFCASSQEPGKAFFGQGTRLTVV.

This clonotype has ten or more counts. This chain uses TRBV5-1 with TRBJ2-1; D remains unclear. CDR1 is SGHRS and CDR2 is YFSETQ in the germline V gene. V dropped 1 base and J dropped 4 bases, with 6 bases sitting between them. CDR3 length: 13 amino acids. For the CDR3, the DNA is TGCGCCAGCAGCTTGAGGGCATACAATGAGCAGTTCTTC. Protein: CASSLRAYNEQFF.

This clonotype was detected many times. This chain joins TRBV13 and TRBJ2-3; D may be TRBD2 (6 bases). The germline CDR1 and CDR2 sequences are PRHDT and FYEKMQ (reference sequence). Trimming shortened V by 4 bases and J by 2 bases, and 10 bases separated the two germline ends. CDR3 length equals 14 residues. CDR3 nucleotide sequence: TGTGCCAGCAGCTCTTCGGGGGTCACAGATACGCAGTATTTT. This gives the protein CASSSSGVTDTQYF.

This clonotype was seen ten or more times. This chain links TRBV6-2 or TRBV6-3 with TRBJ2-1; D not certain. V shed 8 bases and J shed 6 bases, with 11 bases lying between them. This CDR3 spans 12 amino acids. From germline, CDR1 is MNHEY and CDR2 SVGEGT. The DNA of the CDR3 is TGTGCCAGCGGGCGGAACGGCAATGAGCAGTTCTTC. It translates to CASGRNGNEQFF.

This clonotype has ten or more counts. This rearrangement joins TRBV7-9 to TRBJ1-3, with unresolved D. CDR3 length: 13 residues. The germline V and J ends were trimmed by 10 bases and 0 bases, with 10 bases remaining between them. Germline CDR1 is SEHNR and CDR2 is FQNEAQ (reference sequence). The CDR3 sequence is CATRESSGNTIYF. CDR3 DNA sequence: TGTGCCACTAGGGAGAGCTCTGGAAACACCATATATTTT. The full variable domain, rest sourced from reference TRBV7-9 and TRBJ1-3, is DTGVSQNPRHKITKRGQNVTFRCDPISEHNRLYWYRQTLGQGPEFLTYFQNEAQLEKSRLLSDRFSAERPKGSFSTLEIQRTEQGDSAMYLCATRESSGNTIYFGEGSWLTVV.